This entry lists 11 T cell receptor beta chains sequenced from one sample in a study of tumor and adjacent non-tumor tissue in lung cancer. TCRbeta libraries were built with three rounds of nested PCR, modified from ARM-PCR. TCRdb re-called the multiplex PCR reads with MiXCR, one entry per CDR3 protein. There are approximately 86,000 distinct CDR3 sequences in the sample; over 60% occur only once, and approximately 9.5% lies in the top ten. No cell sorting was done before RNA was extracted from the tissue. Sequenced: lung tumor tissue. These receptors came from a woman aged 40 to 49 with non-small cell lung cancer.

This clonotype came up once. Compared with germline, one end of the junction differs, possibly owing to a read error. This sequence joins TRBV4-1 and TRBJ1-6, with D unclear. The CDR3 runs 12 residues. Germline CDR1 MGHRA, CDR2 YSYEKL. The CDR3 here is CASSHANSHLHF. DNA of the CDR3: TGCGCCAGCAGCCACGCGAATTCACACCTCCACTTT.

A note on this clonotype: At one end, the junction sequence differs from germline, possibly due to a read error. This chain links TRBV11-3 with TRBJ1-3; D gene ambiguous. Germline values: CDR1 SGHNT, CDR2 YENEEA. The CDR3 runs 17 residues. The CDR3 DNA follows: TGTGCCAGCAGCCGTTACGAGGACCGTATGAAAGGAAACATCATATATTTT. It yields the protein CASSRYEDRMKGNIIYF.

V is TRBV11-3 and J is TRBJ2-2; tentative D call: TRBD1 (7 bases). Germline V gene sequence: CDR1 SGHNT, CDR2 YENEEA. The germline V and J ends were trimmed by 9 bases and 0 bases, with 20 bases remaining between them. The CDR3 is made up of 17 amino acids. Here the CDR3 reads CARSPGGGTSNTGELFF. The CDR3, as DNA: TGTGCCAGGAGCCCCGGAGGGGGCACCTCGAACACCGGGGAGCTGTTTTTT.

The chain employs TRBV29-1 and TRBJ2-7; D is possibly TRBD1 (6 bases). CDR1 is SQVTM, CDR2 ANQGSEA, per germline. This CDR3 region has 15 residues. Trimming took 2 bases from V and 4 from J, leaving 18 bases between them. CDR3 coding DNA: TGCAGCGTTGAAAGTTGGGACATGGGCAAGTACGAGCAGTACTTC. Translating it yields CSVESWDMGKYEQYF.

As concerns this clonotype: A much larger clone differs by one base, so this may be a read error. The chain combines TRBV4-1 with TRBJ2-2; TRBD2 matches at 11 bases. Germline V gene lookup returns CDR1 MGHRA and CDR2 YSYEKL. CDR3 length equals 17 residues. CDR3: CTSSRLLAGVSGGELFF. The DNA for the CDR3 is TGCACCAGCAGTCGTTTACTAGCGGGAGTTAGCGGCGGGGAGCTGTTTTTT.

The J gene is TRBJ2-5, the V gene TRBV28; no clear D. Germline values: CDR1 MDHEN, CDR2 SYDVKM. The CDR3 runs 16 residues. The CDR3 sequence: CVSSFLGSIIQETQYF. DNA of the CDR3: TGTGTTAGCAGTTTTCTCGGTTCGATTATCCAAGAGACCCAGTACTTC. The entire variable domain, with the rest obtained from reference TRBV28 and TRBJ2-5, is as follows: DVKVTQSSRYLVKRTGEKVFLECVQDMDHENMFWYRQDPGLGLRLIYFSYDVKMKEKGDIPEGYSVSREKKERFSLILESASTNQTSMYLCVSSFLGSIIQETQYFGPGTRLLVL.

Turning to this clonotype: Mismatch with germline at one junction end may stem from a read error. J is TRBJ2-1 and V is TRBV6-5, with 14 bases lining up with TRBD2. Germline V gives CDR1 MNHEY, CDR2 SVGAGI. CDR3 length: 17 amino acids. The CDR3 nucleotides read TGTGCCAGCAGCCGAATGGGGACTAGCGGGAGACGAAATGAGCAATACTTC. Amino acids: CASSRMGTSGRRNEQYF.

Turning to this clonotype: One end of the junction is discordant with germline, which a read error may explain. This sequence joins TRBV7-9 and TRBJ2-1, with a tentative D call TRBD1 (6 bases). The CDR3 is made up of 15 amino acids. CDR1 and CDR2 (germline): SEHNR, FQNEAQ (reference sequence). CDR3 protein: CARSLGQSDLYEQFF. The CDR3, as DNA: TGTGCCAGGAGCTTAGGACAGAGTGATCTTTATGAGCAGTTCTTC.

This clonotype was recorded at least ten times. CDR3 DNA sequence: TGCGCCAGCAGCTTGGTCCTAGCGGGCCGCACAGATACGCAGTATTTT. Its translation: CASSLVLAGRTDTQYF. The V gene is TRBV5-1, the J gene TRBJ2-3; 8 bases match TRBD2. Looked up from germline, CDR1 is SGHRS and CDR2 is YFSETQ. The CDR3 is made up of 16 amino acids. J gave up 1 base and V 0 bases, and 4 bases lay outside the gene matches.

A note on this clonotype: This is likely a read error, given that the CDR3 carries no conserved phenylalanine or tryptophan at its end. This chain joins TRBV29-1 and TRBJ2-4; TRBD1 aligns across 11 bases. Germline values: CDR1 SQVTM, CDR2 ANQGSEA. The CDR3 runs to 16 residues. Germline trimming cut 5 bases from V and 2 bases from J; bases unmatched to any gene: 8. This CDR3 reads CSVWAGDRGTKNIQYL. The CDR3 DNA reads TGCAGCGTTTGGGCAGGGGACAGGGGGACCAAAAACATTCAGTACCTC.

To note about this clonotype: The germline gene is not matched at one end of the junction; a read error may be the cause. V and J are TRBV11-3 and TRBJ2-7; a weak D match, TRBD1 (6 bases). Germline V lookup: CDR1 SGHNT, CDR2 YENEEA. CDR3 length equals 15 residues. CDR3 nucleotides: TGTGCTAGCAGCTTAAGGCCGAGGACAGACTACGAGCAGTACTTC. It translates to CASSLRPRTDYEQYF.